The next 27 T cell receptor beta chains were all read from a single sample in a study of OX40 agonist ivuxolimab in advanced cancers. TCRdb keeps only in-frame clones here, not all; method: immunoSEQ multiplex PCR. In the table there are tens of thousands of clones, 65% to 80% of which are singletons. Here the sequenced sample was CD4+ or CD8+ T cells sorted from blood, taken in a trial of the OX40 agonist ivuxolimab. The source is an adult with an advanced solid tumor such as melanoma, head and neck, liver or kidney cancer.

This chain links TRBV30 with TRBJ1-6; 8 bases line up with TRBD1. The CDR3 extends over 14 amino acids. Germline lookup yields CDR1 GTSNPN and CDR2 SVGIG (reference sequence). The junction had 1 base not matched to a gene; V was cut back by 1 base and J by 5 bases. The CDR3 DNA is TGTGCCTGGAGTGCGGGACAGGATAATTCACCCCTCCACTTT. Amino acids: CAWSAGQDNSPLHF.

This clone is a singleton in its sample. The chain is built from TRBV19 and TRBJ1-2, with D maybe TRBD1 (5 bases). Between the trimmed V and J ends, which lost 0 bases and 4 bases, there was a span of 15 bases. Germline assignment: CDR1 LNHDA and CDR2 SQIVND (reference sequence). The CDR3 spans 16 residues. In DNA, the CDR3 is TGTGCCAGTAGTATAGACGGGGCAGGGAAGATCTATGGCTACACCTTC. Protein sequence: CASSIDGAGKIYGYTF.

The rearrangement uses TRBV9 and TRBJ2-1; 15 nucleotides line up with TRBD2. Trimming at V came to 4 bases and at J to 8 bases, leaving 7 bases not matched to a gene. This CDR3 is 16 amino acids long. Germline V gene sequence: CDR1 SGDLS, CDR2 YYNGEE. CDR3 DNA sequence: TGTGCCAGCAGCTCACGGACTAGCGGGGGGGCAGATGAGCAGTTCTTC. As protein: CASSSRTSGGADEQFF.

The rearrangement uses TRBV11-2 and TRBJ1-2, with 10 bases fitting TRBD1. Germline CDR1 SGHAT, CDR2 FQNNGV. The V gene end was trimmed by 5 bases and the J gene end by 8 bases; junction bases not matched to a gene: 5. The CDR3 has 13 amino acids. The CDR3 nucleotides are TGTGCCAGCAGCCAAGACAGGGGGCTCGGCTACACCTTC. It translates to CASSQDRGLGYTF.

The chain links TRBV29-1 to TRBJ2-1; no clear D. The CDR3 extends over 15 amino acids. Germline V gene sequence: CDR1 SQVTM, CDR2 ANQGSEA. Trimming stripped 7 bases from V and 0 bases from J, with 16 bases between. This CDR3 reads CSARRRISSYNEQFF. CDR3 nucleotides: TGCAGCGCACGCAGGCGAATTAGCTCCTACAATGAGCAGTTCTTC.

The chain joins TRBV5-4 to TRBJ2-2; D is uncertain. The V gene's germline CDR1 is SGHNT and CDR2 YYREEE (reference sequence). The CDR3 runs 14 residues. V gave up 2 bases and J gave up 1 base, with 6 bases separating them. The CDR3 bases are TGTGCCAGCAGCTTACGAGAGAACACCGGGGAGCTGTTTTTT. The encoded protein is CASSLRENTGELFF.

This chain connects TRBV5-1 to TRBJ1-1, with 7 nucleotides matching TRBD1. The trim removed 6 bases at V and 4 bases at J, leaving 15 bases unmatched. The CDR3 spans 16 residues. The germline V gene has CDR1 SGHRS and CDR2 YFSETQ. DNA for the CDR3: TGCGCCAGCACCGGGGGACAAAGAGGGGGCGGCACTGAAGCTTTCTTT. The encoded protein is CASTGGQRGGGTEAFF.

V and J are TRBV7-9 and TRBJ1-4, with D unclear. Germline V gene lookup returns CDR1 SEHNR and CDR2 FQNEAQ (reference sequence). The CDR3 runs to 16 residues. Trimming cost V 0 bases and J 0 bases, with 8 bases left between them. This chain's CDR3 is CASSLAYSATNEKLFF. The CDR3 coding sequence is TGTGCCAGCAGCTTAGCTTACAGCGCAACTAATGAAAAACTGTTTTTT.

V gene TRBV19 combines with J gene TRBJ1-2, with TRBD1 matching over 11 bases. Germline V gene lookup returns CDR1 LNHDA and CDR2 SQIVND (reference sequence). CDR3 length: 18 residues. Germline trimming cut 6 bases from V and 0 bases from J; bases unmatched to any gene: 12. The CDR3 sequence: CASRVTGTGGFTNYGYTF. The CDR3 nucleotides read TGTGCCAGTAGAGTGACCGGGACAGGGGGTTTCACTAACTATGGCTACACCTTC.

V usage is TRBV27 and J usage is TRBJ2-1, with D perhaps TRBD1 (6 bases). This CDR3 has 17 amino acids. V was clipped by 0 bases and J by 7 bases, with 19 bases between them. Germline lookup yields CDR1 MNHEY and CDR2 SMNVEV (reference sequence). The CDR3 is CASSLSGLGHMGNEQFF. The CDR3 coding sequence is TGTGCCAGCAGTTTATCCGGACTGGGACACATGGGGAATGAGCAGTTCTTC.

The rearrangement joins TRBV11-2 to TRBJ2-5; 8 bases agree with TRBD2. The CDR3 loop spans 14 amino acids. Germline trimming cut 5 bases from V and 4 bases from J; bases unmatched to any gene: 6. Germline CDR1 is SGHAT and CDR2 is FQNNGV. CDR3 bases: TGTGCCAGCAGCCCGCGGGGGGTCCGAGAGACCCAGTACTTC. This codes for CASSPRGVRETQYF.

As regards this clone: At one boundary the junction diverges from the germline segment, which might be a read error. Other DNA sequences of this sample code for an identical CDR3. J is TRBJ2-3 and V is TRBV5-6; 8 bases are shared with TRBD2. The CDR3 loop spans 13 amino acids. Looked up from germline, CDR1 is SGHDT and CDR2 is YYEEEE. The CDR3 sequence: CASSWTSTDTQYF. CDR3 nucleotide sequence: TGTGCCAGCAGCTGGACTAGCACGGATACGCAGTATTTT.

This chain joins TRBV5-1 and TRBJ1-4, with D hard to call. The CDR3 consists of 15 residues. Per germline, CDR1 SGHRS and CDR2 YFSETQ. Trimming pared 2 bases from V and 0 bases from J, leaving 8 bases between. The CDR3 protein is CASSLGSSTNEKLFF. In DNA form, the CDR3 reads TGCGCCAGCAGCTTAGGCTCTTCAACTAATGAAAAACTGTTTTTT.

The rearrangement links TRBV7-9 to TRBJ1-2; 11 bases match TRBD1. The CDR3 length is 15 residues. Trimming took 4 bases from V and 4 from J; bases not matched to a gene: 5. Germline CDR1 and CDR2: SEHNR and FQNEAQ (reference sequence). The CDR3 DNA reads TGTGCCAGCAGCTCCGGACAGGGGGCCGTCTATGGCTACACCTTC. It is translated as CASSSGQGAVYGYTF.

The J gene is TRBJ2-3, the V gene TRBV20-1, with D unclear. The ends were cut back, 3 bases at V and 4 bases at J, with 5 bases in the middle. The CDR3 runs to 11 residues. Germline assignment: CDR1 DFQATT and CDR2 SNEGSKA (reference sequence). The CDR3 nucleotides are TGCAGTGCTAGGCCCGCAGATACGCAGTATTTT. Protein: CSARPADTQYF.

V is TRBV6-1 and J is TRBJ2-7; TRBD2 agrees at 7 bases. Unmatched junction bases numbered 8, after V lost 11 bases and J lost 4 bases. Germline CDR1 and CDR2: MNHNS and SASEGT. The CDR3 consists of 12 residues. CDR3 amino acids: CAEIGRAYEQYF. CDR3 DNA sequence: TGTGCCGAGATAGGGAGGGCATACGAGCAGTACTTC.

This clone turned up a few times. The gene calls are TRBV11-2 and TRBJ1-4, with D possibly being TRBD1 (5 bases). Germline V lookup: CDR1 SGHAT, CDR2 FQNNGV. The CDR3 is 13 amino acids. Between the trimmed V and J ends, which lost 6 bases and 8 bases, there was a span of 13 bases. The CDR3 sequence: CASSSSRDEKLFF. DNA of the CDR3: TGTGCCAGCAGTTCAAGCAGGGACGAAAAACTGTTTTTT.

This chain joins TRBV7-2 and TRBJ2-5; no reliable D call. The V and J ends lost 4 bases and 7 bases respectively, with 10 bases between them. CDR1 is SGHTA and CDR2 is FQGNSA in the germline V gene. This CDR3 is built from 12 residues. This CDR3 is CASSSFARTQYF. As DNA, the CDR3 is TGTGCCAGCAGCTCCTTCGCACGGACCCAGTACTTC. The whole variable domain, remainder taken from reference TRBV7-2 and TRBJ2-5, is GAGVSQSPSNKVTEKGKDVELRCDPISGHTALYWYRQSLGQGLEFLIYFQGNSAPDKSGLPSDRFSAERTGGSVSTLTIQRTQQEDSAVYLCASSSFARTQYFGPGTRLLVL.

This clone was detected a few times. The chain is built from TRBV6-6 and TRBJ1-4; D gene ambiguous. V was clipped by 6 bases and J by 7 bases, with 15 bases between them. This CDR3 comprises 14 residues. The germline V gene encodes CDR1 MNHNY and CDR2 SVGAGI (reference sequence). CDR3 loop: CASREHADGEKLFF. The CDR3 nucleotides are TGTGCCAGCAGGGAGCATGCTGATGGTGAAAAACTGTTTTTT.

The chain recombines TRBV6-5 with TRBJ2-7; the D is unclear. Germline lookup yields CDR1 MNHEY and CDR2 SVGAGI. This CDR3 has 14 residues. The ends were cut back, 4 bases at V and 5 bases at J, with 15 bases in the middle. As DNA, the CDR3 is TGTGCCAGCAGTTCCCGGGCAGTTCGGGACGAGCAGTACTTC. Encoded protein: CASSSRAVRDEQYF.

This sequence joins TRBV6-5 and TRBJ1-2, with TRBD1 matching over 8 bases. The CDR3 runs 14 residues. V was pared by 6 bases and J by 8 bases, with 11 bases of the junction left unmatched. The V gene's germline CDR1 is MNHEY and CDR2 SVGAGI. The CDR3 DNA follows: TGTGCCAGCAGGCCAGGGGGCCTCTTCGACGGCTACACCTTC. Amino acid sequence: CASRPGGLFDGYTF.

The chain is built from TRBV7-9 and TRBJ2-7; D possibly corresponds to TRBD1 (6 bases). This CDR3 has 14 amino acids. The ends were cut back, 1 base at V and 7 bases at J, with 14 bases in the middle. Per the germline V gene, CDR1 is SEHNR and CDR2 is FQNEAQ (reference sequence). The CDR3, as DNA: TGTGCCAGCAGCTTAGTAGTCAGGGGCCAAGAGCAGTACTTC. Its translation is CASSLVVRGQEQYF.

The chain couples TRBV5-6 to TRBJ2-3; tentatively, D is TRBD1 (5 bases). Germline V gene sequence: CDR1 SGHDT, CDR2 YYEEEE. With 3 bases removed from V and 3 bases from J, the gap between germline ends came to 14 bases. This CDR3 is 15 amino acids long. CDR3 region: CASSSAGMGTDTQYF. The CDR3 DNA reads as TGTGCCAGCAGCTCAGCAGGGATGGGGACAGATACGCAGTATTTT.

The V and J genes are TRBV18 and TRBJ2-7; D unclear. V shed 5 bases and J shed 7 bases, with 12 bases lying between them. Germline V gene lookup returns CDR1 KGHSH and CDR2 LQKENI. The CDR3 consists of 12 residues. The CDR3 DNA sequence: TGTGCCAGCTCATCTGACCTTGGGGAGCAGTACTTC. This codes for CASSSDLGEQYF.

The chain is built from TRBV5-4 and TRBJ1-6, with D tentatively TRBD1 (6 bases). Deletions cut 3 bases from V and 7 bases from J, with 20 bases between. Germline-derived CDR1 and CDR2 are SGHNT and YYREEE (reference sequence). The CDR3 sequence is 17 residues long. The CDR3 is CASSSLTLGGRNSPLHF. The CDR3 bases are TGTGCCAGCAGCTCACTTACACTGGGGGGGCGCAATTCACCCCTCCACTTT.

The chain links TRBV29-1 to TRBJ2-3; possible D gene TRBD2, 7 bases. Per the germline V gene, CDR1 is SQVTM and CDR2 is ANQGSEA. This CDR3 has 14 residues. The V and J ends lost 2 bases and 5 bases respectively, with 14 bases between them. The CDR3 nucleotides are TGCAGCGTTGAACGAGGGGGGGTTGTAGATACGCAGTATTTT. Translated, it gives CSVERGGVVDTQYF.

A few counts support this clone. The chain is built from TRBV6-6 and TRBJ1-2; tentative D call: TRBD1 (5 bases). V dropped 0 bases and J dropped 4 bases, with 9 bases sitting between them. CDR1 is MNHNY and CDR2 is SVGAGI in the germline V gene (reference sequence). The CDR3 runs 14 residues. The CDR3 DNA sequence: TGTGCCAGCAGTTACTCGACGGGGCGCTATGGCTACACCTTC. Residues: CASSYSTGRYGYTF.